This T cell receptor (beta chain) was documented in a study of blood T cell repertoires in COVID-19. Study background: Material from acute and convalescent COVID-19 was sourced from the United States, Italy and Spain.

Per the study methods: The assay estimated nucleated cells by amplifying reference gene primers. Assay: immunoSEQ multiplex PCR; the TCRdb copy retains only in-frame clones and omits some. The V and J calls and clone size are taken from that table; D and trimming were inferred from the DNA. The table records approximately 240,000 clones, roughly nine tenths of them present only once. Participants had their cohort set by participant-reported clinical history. The V gene's germline CDR1 is KGHSH and CDR2 LQKENI. The germline V and J ends were trimmed by 2 bases and 4 bases, with 6 bases remaining between them. The CDR3 has 13 amino acids.

The J gene is TRBJ1-5, the V gene TRBV18; D uncertain. The source is a woman younger than 45 with acute COVID-19. Input material: PBMCs or T cells enriched from blood (not recorded which). Written as DNA, the CDR3 is TGTGCCAGCTCACCAGGGAGAAATCAGCCCCAGCATTTT. It is translated as CASSPGRNQPQHF.